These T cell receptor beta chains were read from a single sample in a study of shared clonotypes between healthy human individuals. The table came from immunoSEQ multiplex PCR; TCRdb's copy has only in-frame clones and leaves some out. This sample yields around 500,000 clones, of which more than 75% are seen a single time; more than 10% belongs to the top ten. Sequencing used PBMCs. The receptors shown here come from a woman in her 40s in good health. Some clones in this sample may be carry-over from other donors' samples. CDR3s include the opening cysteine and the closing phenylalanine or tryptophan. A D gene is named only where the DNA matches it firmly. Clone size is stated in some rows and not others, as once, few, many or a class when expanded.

TGTGCCAGCAGCTTTCAGACCGGGACTAGGAACGAGCAGTACTTC CASSFQTGTRNEQYF TRBV11-1 - TRBD2 TRBJ2-7
TGTGCCAGCAGCTTACTGGGTGATGAAGCTTTCTTT CASSLLGDEAFF TRBV7-9 - - TRBJ1-1
TGTGCCAGCAGCACCACCGGGACAGGGAACACTGAAGCTTTCTTT CASSTTGTGNTEAFF TRBV9 - TRBD1 TRBJ1-1
TGTGCCAGCAGCTTAGATCGCGGCGGGAGAGGGTACAATGAGCAGTTCTTC CASSLDRGGRGYNEQFF TRBV11-2 many TRBD2 TRBJ2-1
TGTGCCTGCCGGGATTTAACCTACGAGCAGTACTTC CACRDLTYEQYF TRBV28 - - TRBJ2-7
TGTGCCAGCAGTGGCAACAGGTTTGTCTACGAGCAGTACTTC CASSGNRFVYEQYF TRBV6-1 - - TRBJ2-7
TGCGCCAGCAGCTTGACTGGGGAGGAGACCCAGTACTTC CASSLTGEETQYF TRBV5-1 - - TRBJ2-5
TGTGCCAGCAGCGCTCAGGGTTGGGAAAAACTGTTTTTT CASSAQGWEKLFF TRBV7-6 - - TRBJ1-4
TGCGCCAGCAGCCATAATACCGGGACAGGGGCAACGGAGCTGTTTTTT CASSHNTGTGATELFF TRBV4-3 - TRBD1 TRBJ2-2
TGTGCCAGCAGTTCATTGACCCCTCCATCTGGGGCCAACGTCCTGACTTTC CASSSLTPPSGANVLTF TRBV28 once - TRBJ2-6
TGTGCCAGCAGCCCTAGGGTAGCGGGACGAAATGAGCAGTTCTTC CASSPRVAGRNEQFF TRBV7-2 - TRBD2 TRBJ2-1
TGTGCCAGCAGTTTCCCTAGCGGGAGTGCAGATACGCAGTATTTT CASSFPSGSADTQYF TRBV28 - TRBD2 TRBJ2-3
TGTGCCAGCAGCTCCGGGGTAGCGGCATACAATGAGCAGTTCTTC CASSSGVAAYNEQFF TRBV9 - - TRBJ2-1
TGTGCCAGCAGCTCTCGCAAACAGGGCACAGATACGCAGTATTTT CASSSRKQGTDTQYF TRBV11-2 - - TRBJ2-3
TGTGCCAGCAGGGAGCGGGAAGTCTACAATGAGCAGTTCTTC CASREREVYNEQFF TRBV2 - TRBD2 TRBJ2-1
TGTGCCAGCAGCGCCTCCTATAGCACAGATACGCAGTATTTT CASSASYSTDTQYF TRBV7-3 once - TRBJ2-3
TGTGCCTGGAGTGTAAGGCCTCCGGGTGAAAAACTGTTTTTT CAWSVRPPGEKLFF TRBV30 - - TRBJ1-4
TGTGCCAGCAGCTTTTGGGGCACTGAAGCTTTCTTT CASSFWGTEAFF TRBV7-9 - - TRBJ1-1
TGTGCCAGTAGTTTGGGAGTAGCGGGAGCGTGGGATACGCAGTATTTT CASSLGVAGAWDTQYF TRBV19 - TRBD2 TRBJ2-3
TGCAGCGTTGAGCACCCCACGAGCTCCTACAATGAGCAGTTCTTC CSVEHPTSSYNEQFF TRBV29-1 - - TRBJ2-1
TGCGCCAGCAGCTTGGCAACGGGGGGAACGTATACGCAGTATTTT CASSLATGGTYTQYF TRBV5-1 - TRBD2 TRBJ2-3
TGCGCGTCGTTGAGCTCCTACGAGCAGTACTTC CASLSSYEQYF TRBV20-1 - - TRBJ2-7
TGTGCCAGCAGCGGGGGACTAGCGAACTCCTACGAGCAGTACTTC CASSGGLANSYEQYF TRBV28 few TRBD2 TRBJ2-7
TGTGCAAGTCGCCCACGGACAGGGGGGTCCTACGAGCAGTACTTC CASRPRTGGSYEQYF TRBV12-2 - - TRBJ2-7